This is a list of T cell receptor beta chains from one sample in a study of T cells in Graves' hyperthyroidism and ophthalmopathy. TCRdb redid the calling of the multiplex PCR reads with MiXCR, one entry per CDR3 protein. The sample includes a few hundred thousand distinct CDR3 sequences, around a fifth of them seen just once. Sequencing input: blood. Every receptor here comes from a woman aged 50 to 60 with Graves' hyperthyroidism. Both conserved end residues are part of each CDR3. A D gene is named only where the DNA matches it firmly. Size is stated for part of the rows, as once, few or many counts, or as a class when the clone is expanded.

>TRBV19|TRBD1|TRBJ1-2|NA
TGTGCCAGTAGTACCTCGGGACAGGGAGTTCGAAGTGGCTACACCTTC
CASSTSGQGVRSGYTF
>TRBV6-2/TRBV6-3|NA|TRBJ2-7|many
TGTGCCAGCAGGACAGCAAACTACGAGCAGTACTTC
CASRTANYEQYF
>TRBV20-1|TRBD2|TRBJ2-7|NA
TGCAGTGCTAGGAGGGGAGGGTCCTACGAGCAGTACTTC
CSARRGGSYEQYF
>TRBV28|NA|TRBJ1-1|NA
TGTGCCAGCACCAGAGGGAAGAACACTGAAGCTTTCTTT
CASTRGKNTEAFF
>TRBV6-6|NA|TRBJ1-4|many
TGTGCCAGCAGTTACCTAAATGAAAAACTGTTTTTT
CASSYLNEKLFF
>TRBV5-8|TRBD2|TRBJ2-1|many
TGTGCCAGCAGCGTCCGACTAGCGGGAGGGCGGGATGAGCAGTTCTTC
CASSVRLAGGRDEQFF
>TRBV7-9|TRBD2|TRBJ2-3|NA
TGTGCCAGCAGCTTAGAACGGGGAGGGACAGATACGCAGTATTTT
CASSLERGGTDTQYF
>TRBV5-1|TRBD2|TRBJ2-5|NA
TGCGCCAGCAGCTTGGAACCCGGGACTATAAGCCAAGAGACCCAGTACTTC
CASSLEPGTISQETQYF
>TRBV10-3|NA|TRBJ1-1|NA
TGTGCCATCAGTCCACAGGGTTTTTGGACTGAAGCTTTCTTT
CAISPQGFWTEAFF
>TRBV5-1|NA|TRBJ2-3|NA
TGCGCCAGCAGCCCTAGTGGGGAGCGCACAGATACGCAGTATTTT
CASSPSGERTDTQYF
>TRBV7-2|NA|TRBJ2-7|NA
TGTGCCAGCAGCTTAAACCCAGGGCCCTCCTACGAGCAGTACTTC
CASSLNPGPSYEQYF
>TRBV24-1|NA|TRBJ2-3|NA
TGTGCTTCCGCCCCTTCGGTCACAGATACGCAGTATTTT
CASAPSVTDTQYF
>TRBV12-3/TRBV12-4|NA|TRBJ2-1|many
TGTGCCAGCAGTGTTTCGTTCAGGGACAATGAGCAGTTCTTC
CASSVSFRDNEQFF
>TRBV3-1|NA|TRBJ1-1|many
TGTGCCAGCAGCCAGCAGGGAACTGAAGCTTTCTTT
CASSQQGTEAFF
>TRBV5-4|NA|TRBJ2-2|NA
TGTGCCAGCAGCTTGGCTGGGGGGACGAACACCGGGGAGCTGTTTTTT
CASSLAGGTNTGELFF
>TRBV10-3|NA|TRBJ2-3|many
TGTGCCATCAGTTCCCCAGGGGCTAGCACAGATACGCAGTATTTT
CAISSPGASTDTQYF
>TRBV7-9|TRBD1|TRBJ2-7|many
TGTGCCAGCAGCTTACGGTTGGCAGGGGGTATCAACGAGCAGTACTTC
CASSLRLAGGINEQYF
>TRBV30|NA|TRBJ2-1|many
TGTGCCTGGCGCCGTGCCCCGGACCCGGGCAGCTCCTACAATGAGCAGTTCTTC
CAWRRAPDPGSSYNEQFF
>TRBV28|TRBD1|TRBJ1-6|NA
TGTGCCAGCGGACAGGGAAGCTCCTATAATTCACCCCTCCACTTT
CASGQGSSYNSPLHF
>TRBV4-1|NA|TRBJ1-6|once
TGCGCCAGCAGGCCTGGACATGCGAGTTCCGTGGAGTCACCCCTCCACTTT
CASRPGHASSVESPLHF
>TRBV5-1|NA|TRBJ2-7|many
TGCGCCAGCAGCGGGCAGGTCTCCTACGAGCAGTACTTC
CASSGQVSYEQYF
>TRBV6-4|TRBD1|TRBJ2-5|NA
TGTGCCAGCAGGAGACAGGGGGCTGGGACCCAGTACTTC
CASRRQGAGTQYF
>TRBV5-8|NA|TRBJ1-1|NA
TGTGCCAGCAGCTTAATTGGGGGGCGAAGAACTGAAGCTTTCTTT
CASSLIGGRRTEAFF
>TRBV3-1|NA|TRBJ2-1|many
TGTGCCAGCAGCCAACCTAGGAGCTCCTACAATGAGCAGTTCTTC
CASSQPRSSYNEQFF
>TRBV5-1|NA|TRBJ2-2|NA
TGCGCCAGCAGATTAACACCGGACAGCGTAATTAGCACCGGGGAGCTGTTTTTT
CASRLTPDSVISTGELFF